This TCR beta chain was documented in a study of cytomegalovirus exposure and HLA in healthy donors. Findings and limits, study-wide: 150 or so TCR beta chains were listed as cytomegalovirus-associated. A later analysis reportedly found that, within productive TCRs, an Asian-associated ancestry cluster had fewer N-insertions than the mean observed across the roughly 700 donors. Researchers reported in a later analysis that a missense DCLRE1C variant was tied to TCR beta V- and J-gene trimming.

The PCR used 60 Vbeta and 13 Jbeta primers. TCRdb keeps only in-frame clones here, not all; method: immunoSEQ multiplex PCR. The sample lists roughly 100,000 clones, around 76% occurring once. This clone was seen many times. Its antigen is currently unknown. Trimming pared 2 bases from V and 5 bases from J, leaving 10 bases between. Per the germline V gene, CDR1 is LNHDA and CDR2 is SQIVND (reference sequence). The CDR3 sequence is 13 residues long. The receptor comes from a man aged 40-49 years in good health and CMV-seropositive. The sample comprised PBMCs. V is TRBV19 and J is TRBJ2-7; D not resolved. In DNA form, the CDR3 reads TGTGCCAGTAGTATAACGGAGAATAACGAGCAGTACTTC. Its protein is CASSITENNEQYF.